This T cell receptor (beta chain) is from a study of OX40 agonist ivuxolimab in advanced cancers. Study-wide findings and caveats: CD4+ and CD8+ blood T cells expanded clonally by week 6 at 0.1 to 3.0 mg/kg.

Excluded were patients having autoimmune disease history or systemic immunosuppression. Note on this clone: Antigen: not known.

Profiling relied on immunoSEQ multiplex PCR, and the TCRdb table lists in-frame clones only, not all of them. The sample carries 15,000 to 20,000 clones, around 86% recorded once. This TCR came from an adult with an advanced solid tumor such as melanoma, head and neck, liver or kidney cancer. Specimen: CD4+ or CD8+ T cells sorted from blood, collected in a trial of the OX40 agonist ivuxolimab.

Written as DNA, the CDR3 is TGTGCCAGCAGCACATTACTAGCGGGGGCAGATACGCAGTATTTT. It specifies CASSTLLAGADTQYF. V gene TRBV6-6 combines with J gene TRBJ2-3; 11 bases map to TRBD2. The germline gives CDR1 MNHNY, CDR2 SVGAGI (reference sequence). V lost 6 bases and J lost 4; bases outside the gene matches: 6. The CDR3 extends over 15 amino acids.